The source of this T cell receptor beta chain is a study of identical twins. MiXCR, applied by TCRdb to the 5' RACE reads, yields one record per CDR3 protein. The data show around 280,000 distinct CDR3 sequences, approximately 8.5% seen once. The germline V gene encodes CDR1 MNHNS and CDR2 SASEGT. The CDR3 is 14 amino acids. Trimming cost V 6 bases and J 14 bases; bases outside gene matches: 13. The sample was also linked to a second study, of yellow fever vaccine responses in identical twins.

The clonotype comes from a woman aged 18-29 years in good health. This sequence joins TRBV6-1 and TRBJ2-4; the match to TRBD2 covers 10 bases. Material for sequencing was memory (CD45RO+) T cells sorted from blood. CDR3 nucleotides: TGTGCCAGCAGAAACCTAGCGGGGGAAGCGGGGGAGTACTTC. This translates into CASRNLAGEAGEYF.